This T cell receptor (beta chain) originates from a study of cytomegalovirus exposure and HLA in healthy donors. The PCR was carried out with 60 Vbeta primers and 13 Jbeta primers. The protocol was immunoSEQ multiplex PCR, while the TCRdb copy is restricted to in-frame clones and leaves out a portion. The sample carries some 200,000 clones, about four fifths recorded once. Germline-derived CDR1 and CDR2 are MDHEN and SYDVKM. The CDR3 covers 14 residues. The V segment lost 6 bases and the J segment 1 base; nucleotides outside the gene matches: 3. Study results and caveats: Apart from CMV serostatus, no immune exposure information was available. Sequences of the TCR beta chain were said to predict the HLA-A and HLA-B alleles of most subjects accurately.

About this clone: What it binds is unknown.

The chain links TRBV28 to TRBJ2-3, with 8 bases identical to TRBD2. The sequence was obtained from a woman aged 18-29 years in good health and CMV-seronegative. Sequenced input: PBMCs. CDR3 sequence: CASRRREGTDTQYF. The CDR3, as DNA: TGTGCCAGCAGGCGGCGGGAGGGCACAGATACGCAGTATTTT.